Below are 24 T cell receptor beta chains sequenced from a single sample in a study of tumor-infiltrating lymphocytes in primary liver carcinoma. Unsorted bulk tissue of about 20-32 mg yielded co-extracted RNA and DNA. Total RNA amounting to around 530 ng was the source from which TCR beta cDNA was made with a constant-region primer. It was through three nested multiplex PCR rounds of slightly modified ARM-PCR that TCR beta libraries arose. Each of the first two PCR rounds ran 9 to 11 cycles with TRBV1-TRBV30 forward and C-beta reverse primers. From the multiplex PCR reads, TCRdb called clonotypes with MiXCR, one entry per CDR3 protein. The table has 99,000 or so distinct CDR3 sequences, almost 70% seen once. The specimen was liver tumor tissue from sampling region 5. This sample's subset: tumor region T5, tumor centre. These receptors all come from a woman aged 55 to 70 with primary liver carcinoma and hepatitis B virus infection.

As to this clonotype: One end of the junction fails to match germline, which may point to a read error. CDR3 coding DNA: TGTGCCAGCAGCCAAGGTGGGGTTATTGAGCAGTCCTTC. Its translation is CASSQGGVIEQSF. The chain carries TRBV14 and TRBJ2-1; D unresolved. CDR1 and CDR2 (germline): SGHDN, FVKESK. The CDR3 is made up of 13 amino acids.

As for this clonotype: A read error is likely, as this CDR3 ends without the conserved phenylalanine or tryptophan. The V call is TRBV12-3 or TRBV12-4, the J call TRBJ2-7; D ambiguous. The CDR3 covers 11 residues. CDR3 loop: CASSRFDEQYS. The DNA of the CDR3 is TGTGCCAGCAGTAGGTTCGACGAACAGTACTCC.

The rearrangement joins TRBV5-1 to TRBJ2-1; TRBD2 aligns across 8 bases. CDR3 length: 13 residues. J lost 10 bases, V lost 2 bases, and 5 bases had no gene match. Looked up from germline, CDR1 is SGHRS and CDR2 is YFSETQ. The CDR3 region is CASSFQREWEQFF. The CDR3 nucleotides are TGCGCCAGCAGCTTCCAGCGGGAGTGGGAGCAGTTCTTC.

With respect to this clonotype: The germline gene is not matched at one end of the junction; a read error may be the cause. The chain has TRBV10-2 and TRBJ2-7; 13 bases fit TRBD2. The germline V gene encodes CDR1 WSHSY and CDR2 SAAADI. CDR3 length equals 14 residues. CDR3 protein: CASAGTSGTYGQYF. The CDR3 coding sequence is TGCGCCAGCGCAGGGACTAGCGGGACCTACGGGCAGTATTTC.

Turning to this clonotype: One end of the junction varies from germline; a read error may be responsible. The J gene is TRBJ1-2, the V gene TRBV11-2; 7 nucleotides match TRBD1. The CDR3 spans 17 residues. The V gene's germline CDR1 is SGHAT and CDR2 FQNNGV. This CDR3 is CASSFDPGTVKIYGYIF. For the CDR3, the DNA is TGTGCCAGCAGCTTCGACCCCGGGACAGTGAAAATCTATGGCTACATCTTC.

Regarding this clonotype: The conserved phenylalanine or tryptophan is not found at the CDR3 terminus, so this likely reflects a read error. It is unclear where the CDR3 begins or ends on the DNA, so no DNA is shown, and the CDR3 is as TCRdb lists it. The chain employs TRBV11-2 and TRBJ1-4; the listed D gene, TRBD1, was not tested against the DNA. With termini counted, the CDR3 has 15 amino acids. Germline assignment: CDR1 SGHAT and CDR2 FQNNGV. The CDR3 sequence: CASSWGDRRTEKLLL.

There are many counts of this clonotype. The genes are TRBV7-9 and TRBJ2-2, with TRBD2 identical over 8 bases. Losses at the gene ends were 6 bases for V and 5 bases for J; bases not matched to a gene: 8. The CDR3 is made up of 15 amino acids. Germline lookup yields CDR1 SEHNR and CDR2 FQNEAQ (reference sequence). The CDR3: CASRPGLAGTGELFF. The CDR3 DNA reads TGTGCCAGCAGACCCGGACTAGCTGGGACCGGGGAGCTGTTTTTT.

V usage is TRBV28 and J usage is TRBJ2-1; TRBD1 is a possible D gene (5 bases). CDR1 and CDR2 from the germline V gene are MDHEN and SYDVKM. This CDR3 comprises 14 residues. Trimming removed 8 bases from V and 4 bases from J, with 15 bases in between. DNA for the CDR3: TGTGCCAGCGCCGACAGCTGGCCATACAATGAGCAGTTCTTC. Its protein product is CASADSWPYNEQFF.

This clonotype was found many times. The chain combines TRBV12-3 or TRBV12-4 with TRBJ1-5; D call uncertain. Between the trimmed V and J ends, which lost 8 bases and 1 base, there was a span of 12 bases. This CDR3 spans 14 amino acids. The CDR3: CASRKAGSNQPQHF. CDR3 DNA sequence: TGTGCCAGCCGAAAGGCCGGAAGCAATCAGCCCCAGCATTTT.

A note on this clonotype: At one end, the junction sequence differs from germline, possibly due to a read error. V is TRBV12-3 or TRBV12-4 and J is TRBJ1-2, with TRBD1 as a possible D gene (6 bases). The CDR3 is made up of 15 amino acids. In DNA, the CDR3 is TGTGCCTGCAGCCCGAGGGTGGAGGGGGTCTATGGCTACACCTTC. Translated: CACSPRVEGVYGYTF.

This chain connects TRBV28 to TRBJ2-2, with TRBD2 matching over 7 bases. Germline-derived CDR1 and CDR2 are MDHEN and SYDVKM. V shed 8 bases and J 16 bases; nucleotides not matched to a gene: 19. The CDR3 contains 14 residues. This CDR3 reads CASGGTINTGESFF. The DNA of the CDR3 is TGTGCCAGCGGCGGGACTATCAACACCGGGGAGTCGTTTTTT.

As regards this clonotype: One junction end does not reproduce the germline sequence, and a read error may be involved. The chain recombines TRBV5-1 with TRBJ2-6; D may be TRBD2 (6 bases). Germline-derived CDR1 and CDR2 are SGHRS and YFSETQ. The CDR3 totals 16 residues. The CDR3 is CASILGLSGGANVLTF. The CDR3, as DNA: TGCGCCAGCATCTTGGGCCTGTCAGGAGGGGCCAACGTCTTGACTTTC.

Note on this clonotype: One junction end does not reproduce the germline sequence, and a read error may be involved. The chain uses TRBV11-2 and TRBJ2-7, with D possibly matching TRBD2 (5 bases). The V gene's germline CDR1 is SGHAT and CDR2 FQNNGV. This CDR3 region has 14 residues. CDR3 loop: CASSLVGIDYEHYF. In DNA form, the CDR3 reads TGTGCCAGCAGCTTAGTTGGGATTGACTACGAGCACTACTTC.

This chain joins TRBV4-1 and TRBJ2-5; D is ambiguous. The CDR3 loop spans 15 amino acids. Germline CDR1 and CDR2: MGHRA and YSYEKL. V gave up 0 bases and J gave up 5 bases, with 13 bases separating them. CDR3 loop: CASSQDKNGDETQYF. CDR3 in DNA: TGCGCCAGCAGCCAAGATAAGAATGGGGATGAGACCCAGTACTTC.

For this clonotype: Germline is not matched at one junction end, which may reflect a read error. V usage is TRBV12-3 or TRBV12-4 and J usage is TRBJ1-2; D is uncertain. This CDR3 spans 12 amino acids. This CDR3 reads CASSLNPYVYTF. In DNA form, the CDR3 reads TGTGCTAGCAGTTTAAATCCCTATGTCTACACCTTC.

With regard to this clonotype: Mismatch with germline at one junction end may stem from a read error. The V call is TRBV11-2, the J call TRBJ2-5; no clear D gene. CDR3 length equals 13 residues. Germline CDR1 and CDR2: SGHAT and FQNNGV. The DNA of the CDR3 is TGTGGCAGCAGCTTAGATAGAGGAGAGACCCAGTACTTC. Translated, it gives CGSSLDRGETQYF.

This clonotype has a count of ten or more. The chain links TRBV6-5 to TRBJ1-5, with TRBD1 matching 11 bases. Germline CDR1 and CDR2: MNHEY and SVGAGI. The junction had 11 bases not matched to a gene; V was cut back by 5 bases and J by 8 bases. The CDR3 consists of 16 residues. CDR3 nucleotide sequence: TGTGCCAGCAGTCCTTCCGGACAGGGGGCTGGGGAGCCCCAGCATTTT. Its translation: CASSPSGQGAGEPQHF.

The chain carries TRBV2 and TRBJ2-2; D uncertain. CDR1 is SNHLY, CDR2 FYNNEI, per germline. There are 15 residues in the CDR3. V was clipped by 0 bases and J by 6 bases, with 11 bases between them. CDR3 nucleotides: TGTGCCAGCAGTGAAGCGCTTCGGTCCCCCGGGGAGCTGTTTTTT. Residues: CASSEALRSPGELFF.

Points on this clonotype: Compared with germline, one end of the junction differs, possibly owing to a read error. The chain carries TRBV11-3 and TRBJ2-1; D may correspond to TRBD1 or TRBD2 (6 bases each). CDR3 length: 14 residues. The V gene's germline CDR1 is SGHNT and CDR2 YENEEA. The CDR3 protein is CTSSLTGAYNVQFF. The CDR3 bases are TGTACCAGCAGCTTAACGGGGGCCTACAATGTGCAGTTCTTC.

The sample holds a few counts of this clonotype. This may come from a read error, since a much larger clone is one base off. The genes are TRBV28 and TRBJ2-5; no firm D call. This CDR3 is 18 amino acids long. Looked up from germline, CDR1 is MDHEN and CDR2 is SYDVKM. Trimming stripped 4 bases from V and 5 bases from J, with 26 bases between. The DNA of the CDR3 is TGTGCCAGCAGTTCAGGCAAGCGCATCACCTATCGAATGGAGACCCAGTACTTC. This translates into CASSSGKRITYRMETQYF.

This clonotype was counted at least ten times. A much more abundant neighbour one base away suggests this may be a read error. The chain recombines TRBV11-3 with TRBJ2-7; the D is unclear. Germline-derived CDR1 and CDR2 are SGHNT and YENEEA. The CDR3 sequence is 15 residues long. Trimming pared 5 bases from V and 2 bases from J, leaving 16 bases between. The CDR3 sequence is CASSLEPLGTYEQYF. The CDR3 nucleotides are TGTGCCAGCAGCCTGGAACCCCTAGGGACCTACGAGCAGTACTTC.

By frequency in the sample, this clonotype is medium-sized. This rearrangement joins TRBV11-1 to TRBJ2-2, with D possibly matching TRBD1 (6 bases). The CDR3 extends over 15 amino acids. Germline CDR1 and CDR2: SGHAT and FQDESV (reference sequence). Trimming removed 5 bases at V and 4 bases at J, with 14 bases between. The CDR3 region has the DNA TGTGCCAGCAGCCCCGGACAGTGGTTCACCGGGGAGCTGTTTTTT. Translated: CASSPGQWFTGELFF.

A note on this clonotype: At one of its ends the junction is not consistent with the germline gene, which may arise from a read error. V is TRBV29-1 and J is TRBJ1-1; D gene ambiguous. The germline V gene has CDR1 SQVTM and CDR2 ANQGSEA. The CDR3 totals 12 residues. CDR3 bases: TGCAGCGTGATGACGGGGAACACTGAAGCCTTCTTT. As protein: CSVMTGNTEAFF.

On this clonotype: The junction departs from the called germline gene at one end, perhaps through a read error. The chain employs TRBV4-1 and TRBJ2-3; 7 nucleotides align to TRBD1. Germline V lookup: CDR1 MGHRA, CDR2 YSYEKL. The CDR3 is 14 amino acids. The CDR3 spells CASGQKKGADTQYF. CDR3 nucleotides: TGCGCCAGCGGCCAGAAGAAGGGGGCGGATACACAGTATTTT.